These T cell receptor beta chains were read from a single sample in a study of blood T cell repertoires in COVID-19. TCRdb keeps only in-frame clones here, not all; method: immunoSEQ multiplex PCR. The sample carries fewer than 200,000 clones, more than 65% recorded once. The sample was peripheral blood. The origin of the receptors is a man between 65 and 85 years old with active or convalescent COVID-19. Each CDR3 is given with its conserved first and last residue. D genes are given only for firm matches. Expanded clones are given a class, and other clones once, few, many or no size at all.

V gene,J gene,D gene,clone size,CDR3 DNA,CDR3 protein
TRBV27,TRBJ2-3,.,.,TGTGCCAGCAGTTTCTACCTCACAGATACGCAGTATTTT,CASSFYLTDTQYF
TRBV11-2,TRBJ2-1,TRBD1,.,TGTGCCAGCAGCGCCGGACAGGGACGGGGTGGTATCGATGAGCAGTTCTTC,CASSAGQGRGGIDEQFF
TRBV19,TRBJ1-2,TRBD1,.,TGTGCCAGTAGTAATTATGTTGGTGACAGGGGGTCTCATGGCTACACCTTC,CASSNYVGDRGSHGYTF
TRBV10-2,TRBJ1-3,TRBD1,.,TGCGCCACCTCGACAGGGTGGTCTGGAAACACCATATATTTT,CATSTGWSGNTIYF
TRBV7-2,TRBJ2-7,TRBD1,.,TGTGCCAGCAGCTTAAACGCTCTAGGGGGACAGGGGCTTTACTTC,CASSLNALGGQGLYF
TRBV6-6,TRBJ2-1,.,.,TGTGCCAGCAGTCCCAGTTGGGGGGGGGCCGCCAATGAGCAGTTCTTC,CASSPSWGGAANEQFF
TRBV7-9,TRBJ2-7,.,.,TGTGCCAGCAGCTTAGAGGGGATTGGTGTCGAGCAGTACTTC,CASSLEGIGVEQYF
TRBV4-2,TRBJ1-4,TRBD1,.,TGTGCCAGCAGCCACGACAGGGTCTCGAATGAAAAACTGTTTTTT,CASSHDRVSNEKLFF
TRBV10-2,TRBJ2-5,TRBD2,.,TGCGCCAGCAGTGAGCCGTCGGCGGCCCAGCGGGAGGGCGGTGAGACCCAGTACTTC,CASSEPSAAQREGGETQYF
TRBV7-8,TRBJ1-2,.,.,TGTGCCAGCAGCTTAAGGCAACAGGGAAATATCTATGGCTACACCTTC,CASSLRQQGNIYGYTF
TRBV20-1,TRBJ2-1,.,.,TGCAGTGTTCTTTACAATGAGCAGTTCTTC,CSVLYNEQFF
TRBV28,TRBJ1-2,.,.,TGTGCCAGCAGTACCCGGCCCAGGGTCCGCGGCTACACCTTC,CASSTRPRVRGYTF
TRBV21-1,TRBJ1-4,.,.,TGTGCCAGCACGCACAGGGGTCGCATGATTCGTTTTGGAAAACTGTTTTTT,CASTHRGRMIRFGKLFF
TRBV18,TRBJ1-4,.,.,TGTGCCAGCTCACCATACAGGGAGGAAAAACTGTTTTTT,CASSPYREEKLFF
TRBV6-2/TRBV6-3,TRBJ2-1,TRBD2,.,TGTGCCAGCAGTTACTGGGCGGGAGGGGGATACAATGAGCAGTTCTTC,CASSYWAGGGYNEQFF
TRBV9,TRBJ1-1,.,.,TGTGCCAGCAGCCCAACGGCCCGGGGGGAGTGGGGAGGCATGAACACTGAAGCTTTCTTT,CASSPTARGEWGGMNTEAFF
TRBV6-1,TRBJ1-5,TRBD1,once,TGTGCCAGCAGTGAACTGGACAGGGGTTTCAATCAGCCCCAGCATTTT,CASSELDRGFNQPQHF
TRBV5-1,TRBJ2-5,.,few,TGCGCCAGCAGCCCAGGGACTTCTGGGGAGACCCAGTACTTC,CASSPGTSGETQYF
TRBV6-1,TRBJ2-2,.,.,TGTGCCAGCAGTGAAGCGAGGAGCACCGGGGAGCTGTTTTTT,CASSEARSTGELFF
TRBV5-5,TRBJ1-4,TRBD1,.,TGTGCCAGCAGCTTGGCGAGGCAGGGGGCCCGGTCGCAAAAACTGTTTTTT,CASSLARQGARSQKLFF
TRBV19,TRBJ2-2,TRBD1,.,TGTGCCGGGAGGGGACAGGGGGACACCGGGGAGCTGTTTTTT,CAGRGQGDTGELFF
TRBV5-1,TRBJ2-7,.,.,TGCGCCAGCAGCTTGGGACAGAGTATTTACGAGCAGTACTTC,CASSLGQSIYEQYF
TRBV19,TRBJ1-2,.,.,TGTGCCAGTAGTATGTATGGGCAGGGATATGGCTACACCTTC,CASSMYGQGYGYTF
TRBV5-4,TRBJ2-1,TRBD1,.,TGTGCCAGCAGCTGGGGACAGGGGAGTTACAATGAGCAGTTCTTC,CASSWGQGSYNEQFF
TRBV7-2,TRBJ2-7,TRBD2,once,TGTGCCAGCAGAATAGGCGGGAGCTCCTACGAGCAGTACTTC,CASRIGGSSYEQYF
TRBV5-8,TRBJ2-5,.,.,TGTGCCAGCAGCGGCCGGGATCAAGAGACCCAGTACTTC,CASSGRDQETQYF
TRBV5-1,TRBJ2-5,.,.,TGCGCCAGCAGCTTGGCCCCGGGGCAAGAGACCCAGTACTTC,CASSLAPGQETQYF
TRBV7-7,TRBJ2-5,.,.,TGTGCCAGCAGCTTAGCGCACAGGTCTGGGGAGACCCAGTACTTC,CASSLAHRSGETQYF
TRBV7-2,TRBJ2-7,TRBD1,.,TGTGCCAGCAGCTTCGACCCCTCCCCTAGACAGGGGGCCGGGGAGCAGTACTTC,CASSFDPSPRQGAGEQYF
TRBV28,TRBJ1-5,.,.,TGTGCCAGCAGTTTCCCAACAGGGAAGGGCAATCAGCCCCAGCATTTT,CASSFPTGKGNQPQHF
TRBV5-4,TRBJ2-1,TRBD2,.,TGTGCCAGCAGCACCACAGCGGGAGTGAGGAATGAGCAGTTCTTC,CASSTTAGVRNEQFF
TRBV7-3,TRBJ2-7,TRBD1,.,TGTGCCAGCAGCATCCAACAGGGGCCCTACGAGCAGTACTTC,CASSIQQGPYEQYF